This entry concerns a single T cell receptor (beta chain). Its antigen is currently unknown. This CDR3 contains 14 residues. The germline gives CDR1 SQVTM, CDR2 ANQGSEA. The germline V and J ends were trimmed by 7 bases and 0 bases, with 13 bases remaining between them. This specimen belongs to a study of blood T cells in healthy people across ages. General study findings and limits: In these data, TCR beta diversity tracked strongly with naive T cell percentage. When set beside aged donors, long-lived donors presented more naive CD4+ cells and higher diversity. Not knowing donor CMV status may have confounded expanded clonotype changes.

A J-beta primer mix and a sample-barcoded 5' primer were used in a second PCR of about 6 to 12 cycles. Each cDNA molecule received a tag from a template-switch adaptor that had 12 random nucleotides. TCRdb reanalysed the 5' RACE reads using MiXCR and keeps one entry per CDR3 protein. The sample yields roughly 2 million distinct CDR3 sequences, around 50% seen once. V is TRBV29-1 and J is TRBJ2-4; TRBD1 or TRBD2 may be the D gene (5 bases each). The sequenced material came from blood. This receptor was taken from a woman in her thirties or forties in good health. The CDR3 region is CSAAGTGAKNIQYF. The CDR3 DNA sequence: TGCAGCGCCGCTGGGACGGGAGCCAAAAACATTCAGTACTTC. Full variable domain (rest looked up from reference TRBV29-1 and TRBJ2-4): SAVISQKPSRDICQRGTSLTIQCQVDSQVTMMFWYRQQPGQSLTLIATANQGSEATYESGFVIDKFPISRPNLTFSTLTVSNMSPEDSSIYLCSAAGTGAKNIQYFGAGTRLSVL.